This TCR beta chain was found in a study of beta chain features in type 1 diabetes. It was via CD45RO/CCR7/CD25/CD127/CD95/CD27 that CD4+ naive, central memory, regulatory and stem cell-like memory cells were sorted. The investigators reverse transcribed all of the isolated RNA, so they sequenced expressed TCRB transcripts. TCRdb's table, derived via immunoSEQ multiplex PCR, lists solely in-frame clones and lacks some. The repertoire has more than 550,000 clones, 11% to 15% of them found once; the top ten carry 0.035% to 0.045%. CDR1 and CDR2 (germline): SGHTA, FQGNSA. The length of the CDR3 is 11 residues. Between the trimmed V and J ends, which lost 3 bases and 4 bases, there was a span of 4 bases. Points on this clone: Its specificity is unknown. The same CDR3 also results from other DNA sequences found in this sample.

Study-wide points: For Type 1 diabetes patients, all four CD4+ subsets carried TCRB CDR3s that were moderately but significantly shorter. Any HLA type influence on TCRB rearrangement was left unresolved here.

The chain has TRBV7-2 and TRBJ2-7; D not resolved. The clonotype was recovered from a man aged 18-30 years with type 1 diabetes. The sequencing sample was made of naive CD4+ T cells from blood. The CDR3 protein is CASSFAYEQYF. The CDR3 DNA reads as TGTGCCAGCAGCTTCGCGTACGAGCAGTACTTC. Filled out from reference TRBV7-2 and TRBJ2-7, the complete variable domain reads GAGVSQSPSNKVTEKGKDVELRCDPISGHTALYWYRQSLGQGLEFLIYFQGNSAPDKSGLPSDRFSAERTGGSVSTLTIQRTQQEDSAVYLCASSFAYEQYFGPGTRLTVT.